What follows are 15 T cell receptor beta chains derived from one specimen sequenced in a study of radiotherapy plus CTLA-4 blockade in lung cancer. Clones were sequenced by immunoSEQ multiplex PCR, and TCRdb holds only the in-frame ones, with some missing. The sample yields roughly 68,000 clones, more than 75% seen once. Here the sequenced sample was peripheral blood, taken from a patient treated with radiotherapy plus ipilimumab. These receptors were obtained from a human donor with non-small cell lung cancer who had a complete response to radiotherapy plus ipilimumab.

This chain joins TRBV7-9 and TRBJ1-5; no firm D call. This CDR3 comprises 15 residues. V lost 1 base and J 8 bases, leaving 15 bases between the germline ends. Germline V CDR1 and CDR2: SEHNR, FQNEAQ (reference sequence). The CDR3 DNA sequence: TGTGCCAGCAGCTTAGACTCAGAGGGTGTGGAGCCCCAGCATTTT. This sequence encodes CASSLDSEGVEPQHF.

This clone has just one count. This rearrangement joins TRBV7-2 to TRBJ1-2, with D uncertain. Germline values: CDR1 SGHTA, CDR2 FQGNSA. The CDR3 is made up of 14 amino acids. Between the trimmed V and J ends, which lost 2 bases and 4 bases, there was a span of 11 bases. CDR3 nucleotides: TGTGCCAGCAGCTTAATGCGGACTACCTATGGCTACACCTTC. This codes for CASSLMRTTYGYTF.

The chain uses TRBV4-1 and TRBJ2-7; D possibly corresponds to TRBD2 (5 bases). V was clipped by 2 bases and J by 0 bases, with 11 bases between them. The germline gives CDR1 MGHRA, CDR2 YSYEKL. This CDR3 contains 15 residues. The CDR3 DNA sequence: TGCGCCAGCAGCCAATCCACGGGGAACTCCTACGAGCAGTACTTC. Its translation is CASSQSTGNSYEQYF.

Only a few counts were recorded for this clone. The V call is TRBV6-6, the J call TRBJ1-2, with D possibly TRBD1 on 5 matching bases. The CDR3 length is 15 residues. The germline V gene has CDR1 MNHNY and CDR2 SVGAGI (reference sequence). Between the trimmed V and J ends, which lost 5 bases and 5 bases, there was a span of 18 bases. The CDR3 spells CASSGTGGVRYGYTF. Here the CDR3 DNA reads TGTGCCAGCAGTGGCACCGGGGGGGTGAGGTATGGCTACACCTTC.

The chain has TRBV7-6 and TRBJ2-5, with 15 bases matching TRBD2. This CDR3 comprises 18 residues. With V trimmed by 5 bases and J by 4 bases, 11 bases remained unmatched. Germline assignment: CDR1 SGHVS and CDR2 FNYEAQ. The CDR3 region has the DNA TGTGCCAGCAGCCACGGACTAGCGGGAGGGCCTGACTCAGAGACCCAGTACTTC. It translates to CASSHGLAGGPDSETQYF.

This clone was counted once. The chain employs TRBV19 and TRBJ2-7; 8 bases are a match to TRBD1. Unmatched junction bases numbered 6, after V lost 4 bases and J lost 10 bases. This CDR3 region has 12 residues. Germline V CDR1 and CDR2: LNHDA, SQIVND (reference sequence). The CDR3 spells CASSTRQGRQYF. The CDR3 nucleotides are TGTGCCAGTAGTACCCGACAGGGGCGACAGTACTTC.

This clone was observed once. The chain recombines TRBV7-9 with TRBJ2-3; D not resolved. In germline, CDR1 is SEHNR, CDR2 FQNEAQ (reference sequence). The germline V and J ends were trimmed by 5 bases and 0 bases, with 12 bases remaining between them. This CDR3 spans 15 amino acids. The CDR3 reads CASSTRLVSTDTQYF. The CDR3 bases are TGTGCCAGCAGCACCAGGTTGGTCAGCACAGATACGCAGTATTTT. Complete variable domain (other parts from reference TRBV7-9 and TRBJ2-3): DTGVSQNPRHKITKRGQNVTFRCDPISEHNRLYWYRQTLGQGPEFLTYFQNEAQLEKSRLLSDRFSAERPKGSFSTLEIQRTEQGDSAMYLCASSTRLVSTDTQYFGPGTRLTVL.

The V and J genes are TRBV6-5 and TRBJ2-7; 8 bases are a match to TRBD2. Trimming cost V 5 bases and J 0 bases; bases outside gene matches: 3. Germline CDR1 MNHEY, CDR2 SVGAGI. The CDR3 consists of 14 residues. In DNA form, the CDR3 reads TGTGCCAGCAGTCTAAGCGGGGGCTCCTACGAGCAGTACGTC. Its protein is CASSLSGGSYEQYV.

CDR3 loop: CATVDPSLGTQYF. The CDR3 DNA sequence: TGTGCCACCGTGGATCCTTCCTTAGGTACGCAGTATTTT. This rearrangement joins TRBV6-6 to TRBJ2-3; D is undetermined. Germline-derived CDR1 and CDR2 are MNHNY and SVGAGI (reference sequence). V lost 10 bases to trimming and J lost 8 bases, with 19 bases between them. The CDR3 has 13 residues.

This clone appeared a single time. This chain links TRBV6-6 with TRBJ1-5; D not certain. This CDR3 has 15 residues. Trimming left V 1 base short and J 6 bases short, with 13 bases between. Per the germline V gene, CDR1 is MNHNY and CDR2 is SVGAGI (reference sequence). The DNA of the CDR3 is TGTGCCAGCAGTTACTTGGAAGGGAATCGTCAGCCCCAGCATTTT. Its translation is CASSYLEGNRQPQHF.

V gene TRBV29-1 combines with J gene TRBJ1-2; 11 bases fit TRBD1. The CDR3 loop spans 15 amino acids. Germline CDR1 reads SQVTM; CDR2 reads ANQGSEA. V trimming: 0 bases; J trimming: 5 bases; junction bases outside the gene matches: 5. The CDR3 DNA reads TGCAGCGTTGAAGAACGGACAGGGGGCGCGTATGGCTACACCTTC. The encoded protein is CSVEERTGGAYGYTF.

This clone was seen just once. This chain uses TRBV30 with TRBJ2-3; unclear D gene. V gave up 4 bases and J gave up 0 bases, with 5 bases separating them. The CDR3 extends over 12 amino acids. Germline CDR1 and CDR2: GTSNPN and SVGIG (reference sequence). The CDR3 loop reads CAWNPSTDTQYF. Here the CDR3 DNA reads TGTGCCTGGAACCCTAGCACAGATACGCAGTATTTT.

The chain couples TRBV18 to TRBJ1-4; 12 bases fit TRBD1. With 3 bases clipped from V and 6 bases from J, the junction kept 8 bases outside the gene matches. CDR3 length equals 17 residues. Germline V gene sequence: CDR1 KGHSH, CDR2 LQKENI. The CDR3 protein is CASSPPGTGGGYEKLFF. In DNA form, the CDR3 reads TGTGCCAGCTCACCGCCCGGGACAGGGGGCGGTTATGAAAAACTGTTTTTT. Variable domain in full (rest from reference TRBV18 and TRBJ1-4): NAGVMQNPRHLVRRRGQEARLRCSPMKGHSHVYWYRQLPEEGLKFMVYLQKENIIDESGMPKERFSAEFPKEGPSILRIQQVVRGDSAAYFCASSPPGTGGGYEKLFFGSGTQLSVL.

J is TRBJ2-2 and V is TRBV5-8; no reliable D call. This CDR3 spans 14 amino acids. Germline CDR1 reads SGHTS; CDR2 reads YDEGEE. Trimming removed 3 bases from V and 4 bases from J, with 10 bases in between. The CDR3 nucleotides are TGTGCCAGCAGCTCTACCACCGGCACCGGGGAGCTGTTTTTT. Its translation is CASSSTTGTGELFF. Using reference TRBV5-8 and TRBJ2-2 for the parts outside the CDR3, the full variable domain is EAGVTQSPTHLIKTRGQQATLRCSPISGHTSVYWYQQALGLGLQFLLWYDEGEERNRGNFPPRFSGRQFPNYSSELNVNALELEDSALYLCASSSTTGTGELFFGEGSRLTVL.

This clone was detected once. V and J are TRBV7-6 and TRBJ2-2; 7 nucleotides agree with TRBD2. This CDR3 is built from 16 residues. CDR1 and CDR2 from the germline V gene are SGHVS and FNYEAQ. The V and J ends lost 5 bases and 5 bases, in that order; junction bases with no gene match: 11. CDR3 protein: CASSPYGGSGTGELFF. The CDR3 DNA follows: TGTGCCAGCAGCCCTTACGGCGGGAGTGGGACCGGGGAGCTGTTTTTT.